This T cell receptor beta chain was obtained from a study of lymphopenia after photon versus proton radiotherapy. Broader study findings: Post-nadir TCR diversity decline inversely tracked overall survival among those who died. After lymphocyte nadir, photon-treated repertoires showed oligoclonal expansion, especially CD8+ Temra. Only patients who died were analyzed for survival; proton advantage is unproven. Relative stability marked proton patients; photon patients lost diversity and naive cells.

The repertoire was sequenced with immunoSEQ multiplex PCR; TCRdb's copy has only in-frame clones and lacks some. The table shows 75,000 to 90,000 clones, with over 70% occurring only once. Germline lookup yields CDR1 MDHEN and CDR2 SYDVKM. Trimming stripped 5 bases from V and 4 bases from J, with 14 bases between. This CDR3 is built from 14 residues. On this clone: Its antigen remains unidentified. The identical CDR3 is also encoded by other nucleotide sequences in the sample.

This receptor was obtained from a man in his fifties or sixties with pancreatic cancer. The input for sequencing was peripheral blood, taken from a patient treated with proton-based radiotherapy. The V call is TRBV28, the J call TRBJ1-1; TRBD1 is a possible D gene (6 bases). CDR3 sequence (DNA): TGTGCCAGCAGTCCGGGGGGGCGTGGCACTGAAGCTTTCTTT. It codes for CASSPGGRGTEAFF.